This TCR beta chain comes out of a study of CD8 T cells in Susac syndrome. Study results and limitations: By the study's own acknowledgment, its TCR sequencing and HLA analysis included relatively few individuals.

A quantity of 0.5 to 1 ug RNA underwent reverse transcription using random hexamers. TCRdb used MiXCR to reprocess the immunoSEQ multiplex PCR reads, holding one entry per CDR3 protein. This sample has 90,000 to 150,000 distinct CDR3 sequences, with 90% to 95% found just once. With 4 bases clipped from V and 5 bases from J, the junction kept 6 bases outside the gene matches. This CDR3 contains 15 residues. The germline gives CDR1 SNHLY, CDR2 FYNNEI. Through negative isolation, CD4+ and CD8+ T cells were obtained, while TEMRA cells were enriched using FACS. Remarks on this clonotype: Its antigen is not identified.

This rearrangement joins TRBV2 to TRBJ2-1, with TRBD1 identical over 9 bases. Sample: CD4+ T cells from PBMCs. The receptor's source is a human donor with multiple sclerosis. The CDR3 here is CASSGRDRANNEQFF. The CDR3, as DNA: TGTGCCAGCAGTGGCCGGGACAGGGCTAACAATGAGCAGTTCTTC.